This T cell receptor (beta chain) was obtained from a study of breast tumors, draining lymph nodes, adjacent tissues. MiXCR was run by TCRdb on the multiplex PCR reads, yielding one entry per CDR3 protein. Of over 150,000 distinct CDR3 sequences listed, 30% to 40% are singletons. The lymph nodes were axillary draining lymph nodes from breast cancer patients. This clonotype was recorded many times. Its antigen is currently unknown. Study-wide points: Tumor repertoires ranked between lymph nodes and nontumor tissue in diversity, with V and J gene preferences. The lymph node origin of tumor T cells was framed as consistent with a hypothesis, not demonstrated.

The clonotype comes from a female donor with breast cancer. Some clones in this sample may be carry-over from other donors' samples. The material sequenced was axillary lymph node tissue.

CDR3 residues: CAISMTDTNQPQHF. CDR3 nucleotides: TGTGCCATCAGTATGACAGACACCAATCAGCCCCAGCATTTT. This chain links TRBV10-3 with TRBJ1-5; TRBD1 is a possible D gene (5 bases). CDR3 length: 14 residues. V dropped 5 bases and J dropped 3 bases, with 11 bases sitting between them. Germline V gene sequence: CDR1 ENHRY, CDR2 SYGVKD.